These T cell receptor beta chains were read from a single sample in a study of blood T cell repertoires in COVID-19. TCRdb keeps only in-frame clones here, not all; method: immunoSEQ multiplex PCR. The sample gives around 150,000 clones, 85% to 95% of which show up once; about 5% is in the top ten. The source material was peripheral blood. Receptor source: a woman between 45 and 65 years old with acute or convalescent COVID-19. Each CDR3 is given with its conserved first and last residue. D genes are given only for firm matches. Size values are once, few and many counts, or a class for expanded clones, and some rows have none.

v_call: TRBV30
d_call: NA
j_call: TRBJ1-3
cdr3_length: 14
clone_size: NA
cdr3_aa: CAWSVQEGRNTIYF
cdr3_nt: TGTGCCTGGAGTGTACAGGAAGGAAGAAACACCATATATTTT

v_call: TRBV3-1/TRBV3-2
d_call: TRBD1
j_call: TRBJ1-3
cdr3_length: 16
clone_size: NA
cdr3_aa: CASSRRGPDSGNTIYF
cdr3_nt: TGTGCCAGCAGCCGTAGGGGGCCGGACTCTGGAAACACCATATATTTT

v_call: TRBV24-1
d_call: NA
j_call: TRBJ2-7
cdr3_length: 12
clone_size: NA
cdr3_aa: CATSELVHEQYF
cdr3_nt: TGTGCCACCAGTGAACTAGTCCACGAGCAGTACTTC

v_call: TRBV12-3/TRBV12-4
d_call: NA
j_call: TRBJ1-2
cdr3_length: 13
clone_size: NA
cdr3_aa: CASTQGGRDGYTF
cdr3_nt: TGTGCCAGCACCCAGGGTGGGAGGGATGGCTACACCTTC

v_call: TRBV6-5
d_call: TRBD1
j_call: TRBJ1-1
cdr3_length: 14
clone_size: NA
cdr3_aa: CASSYGQGNTEAFF
cdr3_nt: TGTGCCAGCAGTTACGGACAGGGGAACACTGAAGCTTTCTTT

v_call: TRBV5-1
d_call: TRBD1
j_call: TRBJ1-4
cdr3_length: 14
clone_size: NA
cdr3_aa: CASSSDRVREKLFF
cdr3_nt: TGCGCCAGCAGCTCGGACAGGGTACGAGAAAAACTGTTTTTT

v_call: TRBV9
d_call: TRBD1
j_call: TRBJ2-3
cdr3_length: 13
clone_size: NA
cdr3_aa: CASRAGGLDTQYF
cdr3_nt: TGTGCCAGCAGAGCAGGGGGCTTAGATACGCAGTATTTT

v_call: TRBV28
d_call: NA
j_call: TRBJ1-2
cdr3_length: 14
clone_size: NA
cdr3_aa: CASRPPGTRDGYTF
cdr3_nt: TGTGCCAGCAGGCCACCCGGGACAAGGGATGGCTACACCTTC

v_call: TRBV9
d_call: TRBD2
j_call: TRBJ2-1
cdr3_length: 16
clone_size: NA
cdr3_aa: CASSVFGLAGLNEQFF
cdr3_nt: TGTGCCAGCAGCGTATTTGGACTAGCGGGACTCAATGAGCAGTTCTTC

v_call: TRBV11-2
d_call: TRBD1
j_call: TRBJ1-4
cdr3_length: 13
clone_size: NA
cdr3_aa: CASGLRQGEKLFF
cdr3_nt: TGTGCCAGCGGACTGCGACAGGGAGAAAAACTGTTTTTT

v_call: TRBV11-3
d_call: TRBD1
j_call: TRBJ2-2
cdr3_length: 15
clone_size: NA
cdr3_aa: CASRPGTANTGELFF
cdr3_nt: TGTGCCAGCCGGCCCGGGACAGCGAACACCGGGGAGCTGTTTTTT

v_call: TRBV30
d_call: NA
j_call: TRBJ2-2
cdr3_length: 15
clone_size: NA
cdr3_aa: CAWSQSSANTGELFF
cdr3_nt: TGTGCCTGGAGTCAATCAAGCGCGAACACCGGGGAGCTGTTTTTT

v_call: TRBV27
d_call: TRBD1
j_call: TRBJ1-2
cdr3_length: 16
clone_size: NA
cdr3_aa: CASADRVATINYGYTF
cdr3_nt: TGTGCCAGCGCGGACAGGGTTGCGACGATTAACTATGGCTACACCTTC

v_call: TRBV28
d_call: NA
j_call: TRBJ2-3
cdr3_length: 14
clone_size: NA
cdr3_aa: CASSRLVSTDTQYF
cdr3_nt: TGTGCCAGCAGTCGACTCGTTAGCACAGATACGCAGTATTTT

v_call: TRBV7-2
d_call: TRBD1
j_call: TRBJ1-5
cdr3_length: 15
clone_size: NA
cdr3_aa: CASSAGQGSNGAQHF
cdr3_nt: TGTGCCAGCAGCGCCGGACAGGGGTCTAATGGGGCCCAGCATTTT

v_call: TRBV6-5
d_call: TRBD2
j_call: TRBJ2-7
cdr3_length: 15
clone_size: NA
cdr3_aa: CASRFGLANPYEQYF
cdr3_nt: TGTGCCAGCAGATTCGGACTAGCGAATCCCTACGAGCAGTACTTC

v_call: TRBV19
d_call: NA
j_call: TRBJ2-7
cdr3_length: 14
clone_size: few
cdr3_aa: CASSVAEASYEQYF
cdr3_nt: TGTGCCAGTAGTGTCGCGGAGGCTTCCTACGAGCAGTACTTC

v_call: TRBV27
d_call: TRBD1
j_call: TRBJ1-2
cdr3_length: 15
clone_size: NA
cdr3_aa: CASSDRGMAVYGYTF
cdr3_nt: TGTGCCAGCAGCGACAGGGGAATGGCCGTCTATGGCTACACCTTC

v_call: TRBV2
d_call: TRBD2
j_call: TRBJ2-1
cdr3_length: 16
clone_size: NA
cdr3_aa: CASTWGAGAESNEQFF
cdr3_nt: TGTGCCAGCACATGGGGAGCGGGAGCCGAGAGCAATGAGCAGTTCTTC

v_call: TRBV28
d_call: NA
j_call: TRBJ2-1
cdr3_length: 13
clone_size: NA
cdr3_aa: CASNRSKRNEQFF
cdr3_nt: TGTGCCAGCAACCGCTCTAAGCGCAATGAGCAGTTCTTC

v_call: TRBV6-5
d_call: NA
j_call: TRBJ2-7
cdr3_length: 10
clone_size: many
cdr3_aa: CASSTWEQYF
cdr3_nt: TGTGCCAGCAGTACTTGGGAGCAGTACTTC

v_call: TRBV5-4
d_call: TRBD1
j_call: TRBJ2-4
cdr3_length: 19
clone_size: many
cdr3_aa: CASSFRRDRSSLAKNIQYF
cdr3_nt: TGTGCCAGCAGCTTTCGCCGGGACAGGTCATCCCTAGCCAAAAACATTCAGTACTTC

v_call: TRBV27
d_call: NA
j_call: TRBJ1-6
cdr3_length: 13
clone_size: once
cdr3_aa: CASSFSENSPLHF
cdr3_nt: TGTGCCAGCAGTTTCAGCGAGAATTCACCCCTCCACTTT

v_call: TRBV3-1/TRBV3-2
d_call: NA
j_call: TRBJ1-2
cdr3_length: 15
clone_size: NA
cdr3_aa: CASSQGAQGHGGYTF
cdr3_nt: TGTGCCAGCAGCCAAGGGGCACAGGGCCATGGAGGCTACACCTTC

v_call: TRBV18
d_call: TRBD1
j_call: TRBJ2-5
cdr3_length: 14
clone_size: NA
cdr3_aa: CASSPRQGQETQYF
cdr3_nt: TGTGCCAGCTCACCTCGACAGGGCCAAGAGACCCAGTACTTC

v_call: TRBV7-2
d_call: NA
j_call: TRBJ1-6
cdr3_length: 18
clone_size: NA
cdr3_aa: CASSLLGAGFVGNSPLHF
cdr3_nt: TGTGCCAGCAGCTTACTAGGGGCAGGGTTTGTAGGTAATTCACCCCTCCACTTT

v_call: TRBV12-3/TRBV12-4
d_call: NA
j_call: TRBJ1-1
cdr3_length: 12
clone_size: once
cdr3_aa: CASSFPRSEAFF
cdr3_nt: TGTGCCAGCAGTTTCCCGAGGTCTGAAGCTTTCTTT

v_call: TRBV7-6
d_call: TRBD2
j_call: TRBJ2-1
cdr3_length: 16
clone_size: NA
cdr3_aa: CASSPSGTSLLGEQFF
cdr3_nt: TGTGCCAGCAGCCCCTCCGGGACTAGCCTTCTCGGTGAGCAGTTCTTC

v_call: TRBV4-3
d_call: NA
j_call: TRBJ2-1
cdr3_length: 13
clone_size: NA
cdr3_aa: CASSQGLGDEQFF
cdr3_nt: TGCGCCAGCAGCCAAGGACTAGGGGATGAGCAGTTCTTC

v_call: TRBV6-5
d_call: NA
j_call: TRBJ2-3
cdr3_length: 15
clone_size: NA
cdr3_aa: CASSYPIAGTDTQYF
cdr3_nt: TGTGCCAGCAGTTATCCAATAGCGGGCACAGATACGCAGTATTTT

v_call: TRBV28
d_call: NA
j_call: TRBJ2-5
cdr3_length: 14
clone_size: NA
cdr3_aa: CASSLLGVGETQYF
cdr3_nt: TGTGCCAGCAGTTTGCTAGGGGTTGGGGAGACCCAGTACTTC

v_call: TRBV11-2
d_call: TRBD1
j_call: TRBJ1-4
cdr3_length: 17
clone_size: NA
cdr3_aa: CASSSTGGAGADEKLFF
cdr3_nt: TGTGCCAGCAGCTCAACAGGGGGCGCAGGAGCCGACGAAAAACTGTTTTTT

v_call: TRBV9
d_call: TRBD2
j_call: TRBJ2-7
cdr3_length: 14
clone_size: once
cdr3_aa: CASSPTSGRDEQYF
cdr3_nt: TGTGCCAGCAGCCCAACTAGCGGGCGGGACGAGCAGTACTTC

v_call: TRBV7-3
d_call: NA
j_call: TRBJ2-2
cdr3_length: 13
clone_size: NA
cdr3_aa: CASTWSYGGELFF
cdr3_nt: TGTGCCAGCACTTGGAGCTACGGCGGGGAGCTGTTTTTT

v_call: TRBV18
d_call: NA
j_call: TRBJ1-3
cdr3_length: 16
clone_size: NA
cdr3_aa: CASSPPNSFSGNTIYF
cdr3_nt: TGTGCCAGCTCACCACCTAACAGTTTCTCTGGAAACACCATATATTTT

v_call: TRBV7-8
d_call: NA
j_call: TRBJ1-2
cdr3_length: 14
clone_size: NA
cdr3_aa: CASSQLGRGLGYTF
cdr3_nt: TGTGCCAGCAGCCAGCTGGGCAGGGGATTAGGCTACACCTTC

v_call: TRBV19
d_call: TRBD1
j_call: TRBJ2-5
cdr3_length: 13
clone_size: NA
cdr3_aa: CASSIKGAETQYF
cdr3_nt: TGTGCCAGTAGTATTAAGGGGGCAGAGACCCAGTACTTC

v_call: TRBV2
d_call: NA
j_call: TRBJ2-7
cdr3_length: 13
clone_size: NA
cdr3_aa: CASSSDTSYEQYF
cdr3_nt: TGTGCCAGCAGTTCTGACACCTCCTACGAGCAGTACTTC

v_call: TRBV4-1
d_call: NA
j_call: TRBJ2-5
cdr3_length: 15
clone_size: NA
cdr3_aa: CASRPFGGTLETQYF
cdr3_nt: TGCGCCAGCAGACCCTTTGGGGGGACGCTTGAGACCCAGTACTTC

v_call: TRBV29-1
d_call: NA
j_call: TRBJ1-2
cdr3_length: 12
clone_size: NA
cdr3_aa: CSVPAGNYGYTF
cdr3_nt: TGCAGCGTTCCCGCGGGAAACTATGGCTACACCTTC

v_call: TRBV28
d_call: NA
j_call: TRBJ1-1
cdr3_length: 14
clone_size: NA
cdr3_aa: CASRFRGPMYGAFF
cdr3_nt: TGTGCCAGCAGGTTCAGGGGTCCCATGTACGGGGCTTTCTTT

v_call: TRBV10-1
d_call: TRBD2
j_call: TRBJ2-3
cdr3_length: 15
clone_size: NA
cdr3_aa: CASSDSGLVTDTQYF
cdr3_nt: TGCGCCAGCAGTGACTCGGGACTAGTGACAGATACGCAGTATTTT

v_call: TRBV19
d_call: TRBD1
j_call: TRBJ1-6
cdr3_length: 16
clone_size: NA
cdr3_aa: CASRGTGSSYNSPLHF
cdr3_nt: TGTGCCAGTAGAGGGACAGGGAGCTCCTATAATTCACCCCTCCACTTT

v_call: TRBV4-1
d_call: TRBD1
j_call: TRBJ1-5
cdr3_length: 16
clone_size: once
cdr3_aa: CASSRETGYSNQPQHF
cdr3_nt: TGCGCCAGCAGCCGAGAGACAGGGTATAGCAATCAGCCCCAGCATTTT

v_call: TRBV7-3
d_call: TRBD2
j_call: TRBJ2-2
cdr3_length: 14
clone_size: NA
cdr3_aa: CASSSLAGPGELFF
cdr3_nt: TGTGCCAGCAGCTCTCTAGCGGGGCCCGGGGAGCTGTTTTTT

v_call: TRBV2
d_call: TRBD1
j_call: TRBJ1-3
cdr3_length: 16
clone_size: NA
cdr3_aa: CASSRTGTETGNTIYF
cdr3_nt: TGTGCCAGCAGTCGGACAGGGACCGAAACTGGAAACACCATATATTTT

v_call: TRBV2
d_call: TRBD1
j_call: TRBJ1-2
cdr3_length: 15
clone_size: NA
cdr3_aa: CASSSRDRTNYGYTF
cdr3_nt: TGTGCCAGCAGTTCCCGGGACAGGACTAACTATGGCTACACCTTC

v_call: TRBV18
d_call: NA
j_call: TRBJ2-2
cdr3_length: 13
clone_size: NA
cdr3_aa: CASSLQNTGELFF
cdr3_nt: TGTGCCAGCTCACTACAGAACACCGGGGAGCTGTTTTTT

v_call: TRBV3-1/TRBV3-2
d_call: TRBD1
j_call: TRBJ1-2
cdr3_length: 14
clone_size: NA
cdr3_aa: CASSQPGQHNGYTF
cdr3_nt: TGTGCCAGCAGCCAACCGGGACAGCATAATGGCTACACCTTC

v_call: TRBV19
d_call: NA
j_call: TRBJ1-1
cdr3_length: 13
clone_size: NA
cdr3_aa: CATRGSLGTEAFF
cdr3_nt: TGTGCCACTCGAGGGTCCCTAGGGACTGAAGCTTTCTTT

v_call: TRBV2
d_call: TRBD2
j_call: TRBJ2-7
cdr3_length: 15
clone_size: NA
cdr3_aa: CASSEAAGASYEQYF
cdr3_nt: TGTGCCAGCAGTGAAGCAGCGGGGGCCAGTTACGAGCAGTACTTC

v_call: TRBV28
d_call: NA
j_call: TRBJ2-3
cdr3_length: 13
clone_size: NA
cdr3_aa: CASSLWGGDTQYF
cdr3_nt: TGTGCCAGCAGTTTATGGGGGGGAGATACGCAGTATTTT

v_call: TRBV5-4
d_call: NA
j_call: TRBJ2-1
cdr3_length: 16
clone_size: NA
cdr3_aa: CASSLKGWQGRDEQFF
cdr3_nt: TGTGCCAGCAGCTTGAAGGGGTGGCAGGGGAGGGATGAGCAGTTCTTC

v_call: TRBV7-2
d_call: NA
j_call: TRBJ1-1
cdr3_length: 13
clone_size: once
cdr3_aa: CASSWAEDTEAFF
cdr3_nt: TGTGCCAGCAGCTGGGCCGAAGACACTGAAGCTTTCTTT

v_call: TRBV15
d_call: TRBD1
j_call: TRBJ1-5
cdr3_length: 20
clone_size: NA
cdr3_aa: CATSRDIFPSGQPGDQPQHF
cdr3_nt: TGTGCCACCAGCAGAGATATTTTCCCGTCGGGACAGCCGGGTGATCAGCCCCAGCATTTT

v_call: TRBV7-9
d_call: TRBD1
j_call: TRBJ2-3
cdr3_length: 16
clone_size: NA
cdr3_aa: CASSPREGQGTDTQYF
cdr3_nt: TGTGCCAGCAGCCCCCGTGAAGGACAGGGTACAGATACGCAGTATTTT

v_call: TRBV13
d_call: TRBD2
j_call: TRBJ2-5
cdr3_length: 17
clone_size: NA
cdr3_aa: CASSSGGTNLYQETQYF
cdr3_nt: TGTGCCAGCAGTTCAGGAGGGACTAACTTGTACCAAGAGACCCAGTACTTC